The clone carrying this T cell receptor (beta chain) has just one count. Its antigen is currently unknown. The sample belongs to a study of cytomegalovirus exposure and HLA in healthy donors. Study observations and caveats: As a later analysis revealed, the rate of TCR association differed by HLA locus, with DRB1 most and HLA-C fewest.

This PCR relied on a set of 60 Vbeta primers and 13 Jbeta primers. Profiling relied on immunoSEQ multiplex PCR, and the TCRdb table lists in-frame clones only, not all of them. The table records approximately 160,000 clones, roughly 76% of them present only once. Whereas donors were nominally healthy upon sampling, unrecorded immune exposures were probable. The CDR3 has 15 amino acids. Germline values: CDR1 SGHNT, CDR2 YYREEE (reference sequence). Unmatched junction bases numbered 8, after V lost 5 bases and J lost 0 bases. This sequence joins TRBV5-4 and TRBJ2-7, with 7 bases matching TRBD2. The receptor comes from a human donor in good health. Sequencing was carried out using PBMCs. The CDR3 region is CASRRSGVSSYEQYF. As DNA, the CDR3 is TGTGCCAGCAGACGGAGCGGGGTTAGCTCCTACGAGCAGTACTTC.